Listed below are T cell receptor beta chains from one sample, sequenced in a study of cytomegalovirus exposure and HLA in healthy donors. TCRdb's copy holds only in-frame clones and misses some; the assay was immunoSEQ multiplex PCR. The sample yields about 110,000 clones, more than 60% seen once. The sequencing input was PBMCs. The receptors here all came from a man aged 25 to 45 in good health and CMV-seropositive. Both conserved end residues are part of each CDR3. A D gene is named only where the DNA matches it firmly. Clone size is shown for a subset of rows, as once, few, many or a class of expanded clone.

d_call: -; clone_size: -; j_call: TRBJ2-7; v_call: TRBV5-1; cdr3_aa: CASSLRESSYEQYF; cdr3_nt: TGCGCCAGCAGCTTGCGGGAGTCCTCCTACGAGCAGTACTTC
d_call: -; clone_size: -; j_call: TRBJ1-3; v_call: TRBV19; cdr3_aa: CASTPSPNTIYF; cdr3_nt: TGTGCCAGTACCCCGAGTCCCAACACCATATATTTT
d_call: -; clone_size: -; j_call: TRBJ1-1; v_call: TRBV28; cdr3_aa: CASTAGGGGNTEAFF; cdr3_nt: TGTGCCAGCACGGCCGGGGGGGGCGGGAACACTGAAGCTTTCTTT
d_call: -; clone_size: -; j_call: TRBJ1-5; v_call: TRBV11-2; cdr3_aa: CASSLEGYQPQHF; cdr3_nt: TGTGCCAGCAGCTTAGAGGGCTATCAGCCCCAGCATTTT
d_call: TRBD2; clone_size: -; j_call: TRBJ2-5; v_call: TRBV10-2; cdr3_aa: CASNLPGGTQYF; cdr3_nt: TGCGCCAGCAATTTACCGGGAGGGACCCAGTACTTC
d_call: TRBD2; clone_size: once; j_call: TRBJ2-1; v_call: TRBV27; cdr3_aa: CASSPPLAGGNEQFF; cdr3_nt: TGTGCCAGCAGCCCCCCCCTAGCGGGGGGCAATGAGCAGTTCTTC
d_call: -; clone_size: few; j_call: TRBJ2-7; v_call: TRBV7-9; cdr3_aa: CASSDRQARRGEQYF; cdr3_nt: TGTGCCAGCAGTGACCGACAGGCCCGGCGGGGGGAGCAGTACTTC
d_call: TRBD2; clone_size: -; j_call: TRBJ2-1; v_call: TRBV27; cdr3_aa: CASAEDHGGNEQFF; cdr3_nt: TGTGCCAGCGCGGAGGATCACGGGGGGAATGAGCAGTTCTTC
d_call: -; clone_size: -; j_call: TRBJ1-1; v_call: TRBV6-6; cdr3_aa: CASSEGTGFRTEAFF; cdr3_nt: TGTGCCAGCAGTGAGGGTACAGGGTTTCGCACTGAAGCTTTCTTT
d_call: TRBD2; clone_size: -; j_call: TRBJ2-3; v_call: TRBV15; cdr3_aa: CATSSSRRGGSDTQYF; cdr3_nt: TGTGCCACCAGCAGTAGCAGGCGGGGGGGCTCCGATACGCAGTATTTT
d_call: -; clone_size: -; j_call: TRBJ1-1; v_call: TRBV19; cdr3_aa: CASSGRVGAEAFF; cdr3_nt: TGTGCCAGTAGTGGCAGGGTTGGGGCTGAAGCTTTCTTT
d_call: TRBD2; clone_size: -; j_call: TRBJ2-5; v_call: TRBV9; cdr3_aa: CASSVGLAEQETQYF; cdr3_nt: TGTGCCAGCAGCGTAGGGCTAGCGGAGCAAGAGACCCAGTACTTC
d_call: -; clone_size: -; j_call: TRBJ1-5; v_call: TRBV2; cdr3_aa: CASGGGGEGSNQPQHF; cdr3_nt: TGTGCCAGCGGGGGGGGAGGGGAAGGGAGCAATCAGCCCCAGCATTTT
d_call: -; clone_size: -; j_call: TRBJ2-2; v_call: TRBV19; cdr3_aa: CASSIYLSSAGELFF; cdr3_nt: TGTGCCAGTAGTATTTATCTGTCCTCGGCCGGGGAGCTGTTTTTT
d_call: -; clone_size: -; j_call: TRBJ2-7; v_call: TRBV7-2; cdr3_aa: CASSLGPAFRQGIYEQYF; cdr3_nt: TGTGCCAGCAGCTTAGGACCAGCCTTTCGCCAGGGAATCTACGAGCAGTACTTC
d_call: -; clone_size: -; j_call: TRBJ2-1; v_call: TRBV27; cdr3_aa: CASSFTGVEQFF; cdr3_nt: TGTGCCAGCAGTTTTACGGGGGTCGAGCAGTTCTTC
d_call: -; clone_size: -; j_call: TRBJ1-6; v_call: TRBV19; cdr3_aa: CASSPGSTPNSPLHF; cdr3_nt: TGTGCCAGTAGTCCAGGGTCCACCCCAAATTCACCCCTCCACTTT
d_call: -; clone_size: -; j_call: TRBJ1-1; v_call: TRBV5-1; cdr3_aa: CASSLTPGVATEAFF; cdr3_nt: TGCGCCAGCAGCCTTACCCCAGGGGTAGCTACTGAAGCTTTCTTT
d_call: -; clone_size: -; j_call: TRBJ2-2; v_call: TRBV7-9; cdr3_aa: CASSLMGARTGELFF; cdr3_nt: TGTGCCAGCAGCTTAATGGGGGCGCGGACCGGGGAGCTGTTTTTT
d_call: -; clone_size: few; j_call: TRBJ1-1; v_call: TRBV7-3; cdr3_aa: CASSLVPGRYTEAFF; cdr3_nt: TGTGCCAGCAGCTTAGTACCAGGGCGATACACTGAAGCTTTCTTT
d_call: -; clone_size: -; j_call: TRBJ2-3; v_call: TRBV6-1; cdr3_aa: CASFTNPTQYF; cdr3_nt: TGTGCCAGCTTTACAAATCCTACGCAGTATTTT
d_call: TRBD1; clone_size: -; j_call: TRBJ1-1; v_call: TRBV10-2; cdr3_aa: CASSEDTQGRGGEGSDFF; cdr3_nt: TGCGCCAGCAGTGAGGATACACAGGGGCGTGGAGGCGAGGGAAGTGATTTCTTT
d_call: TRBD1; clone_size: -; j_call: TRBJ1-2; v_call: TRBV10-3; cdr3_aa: CAITQGEYGYTF; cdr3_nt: TGTGCCATCACCCAGGGGGAATATGGCTACACCTTC
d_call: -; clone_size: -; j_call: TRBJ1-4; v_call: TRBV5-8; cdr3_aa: CASSVGLGGRGEKLFF; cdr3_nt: TGTGCCAGCAGCGTCGGCCTGGGGGGGCGCGGAGAAAAACTGTTTTTT
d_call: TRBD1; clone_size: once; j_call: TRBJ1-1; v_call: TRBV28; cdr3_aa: CASSTPTTGVIEAFF; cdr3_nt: TGTGCCAGCAGTACCCCAACGACAGGGGTTATTGAAGCTTTCTTT
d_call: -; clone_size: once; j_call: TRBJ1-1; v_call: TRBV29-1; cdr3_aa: CSVGRGLENTEAFF; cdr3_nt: TGCAGCGTTGGCAGGGGCCTAGAGAACACTGAAGCTTTCTTT
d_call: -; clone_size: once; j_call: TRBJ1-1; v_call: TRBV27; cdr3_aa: CASSLGRLNTEAFF; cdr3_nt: TGTGCCAGCAGTTTGGGCAGATTGAACACTGAAGCTTTCTTT
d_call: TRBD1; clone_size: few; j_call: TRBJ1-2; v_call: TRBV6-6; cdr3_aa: CASSYSTDRGDGYTF; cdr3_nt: TGTGCCAGCAGTTACTCGACGGACAGGGGGGATGGCTACACCTTC
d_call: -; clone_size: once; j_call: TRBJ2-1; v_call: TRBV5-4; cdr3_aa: CASSLADRSSYNEQFF; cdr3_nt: TGTGCCAGCAGCTTGGCGGACAGAAGCTCCTACAATGAGCAGTTCTTC
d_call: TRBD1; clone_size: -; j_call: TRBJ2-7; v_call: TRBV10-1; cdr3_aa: CASKSRSTTGAYYEQYF; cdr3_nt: TGCGCCAGCAAAAGTCGGTCTACGACAGGGGCTTACTACGAGCAGTACTTC
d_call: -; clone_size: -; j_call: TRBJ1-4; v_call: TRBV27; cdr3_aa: CASSLSVRGRNEKLFF; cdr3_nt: TGTGCCAGCAGTTTATCGGTGCGGGGGCGGAATGAAAAACTGTTTTTT
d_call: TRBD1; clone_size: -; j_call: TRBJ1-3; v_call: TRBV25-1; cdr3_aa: CASSESYQGASGNTIYF; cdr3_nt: TGTGCCAGCAGTGAATCGTACCAGGGGGCAAGTGGAAACACCATATATTTT
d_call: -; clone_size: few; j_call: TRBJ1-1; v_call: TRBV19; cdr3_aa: CASSMGGGNTEAFF; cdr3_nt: TGTGCCAGTAGCATGGGGGGGGGAAACACTGAAGCTTTCTTT
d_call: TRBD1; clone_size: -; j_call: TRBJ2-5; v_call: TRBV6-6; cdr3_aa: CASRKRGDREGETQYF; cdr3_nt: TGTGCCAGCAGAAAGCGAGGGGACAGGGAGGGAGAGACCCAGTACTTC
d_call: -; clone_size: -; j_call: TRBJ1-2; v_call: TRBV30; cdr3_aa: CAWTRWGAERGADGYTF; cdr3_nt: TGTGCCTGGACTCGTTGGGGTGCCGAACGGGGAGCTGATGGCTACACCTTC
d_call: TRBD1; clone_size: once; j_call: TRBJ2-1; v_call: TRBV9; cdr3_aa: CASSGQGTEQFF; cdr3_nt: TGTGCCAGCAGCGGACAGGGAACTGAGCAGTTCTTC
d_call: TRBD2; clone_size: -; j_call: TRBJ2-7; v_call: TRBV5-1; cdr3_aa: CASSFTSEAPEQYF; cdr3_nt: TGCGCCAGCAGCTTCACTAGCGAGGCCCCCGAGCAGTACTTC
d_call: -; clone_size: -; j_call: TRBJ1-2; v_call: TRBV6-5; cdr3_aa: CASSLGSSNYGYTF; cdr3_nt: TGTGCCAGCAGTCTCGGGTCAAGCAACTATGGCTACACCTTC
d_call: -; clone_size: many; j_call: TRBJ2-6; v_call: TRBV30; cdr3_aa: CAWRPQGTGANVLTF; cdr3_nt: TGTGCCTGGAGACCCCAGGGAACTGGGGCCAACGTCCTGACTTTC
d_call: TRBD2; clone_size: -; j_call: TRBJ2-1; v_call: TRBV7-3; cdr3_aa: CASSLQRGGSDEQFF; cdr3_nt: TGTGCCAGCAGCCTCCAGCGGGGGGGCTCAGATGAGCAGTTCTTC
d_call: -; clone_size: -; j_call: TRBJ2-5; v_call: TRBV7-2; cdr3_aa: CASSSGLGGPETQYF; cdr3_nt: TGTGCCAGCAGCTCGGGACTCGGGGGGCCAGAGACCCAGTACTTC
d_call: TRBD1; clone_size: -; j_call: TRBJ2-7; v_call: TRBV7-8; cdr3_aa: CASSIATGGFYEQYF; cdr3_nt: TGTGCCAGCAGCATCGCAACAGGGGGGTTCTACGAGCAGTACTTC
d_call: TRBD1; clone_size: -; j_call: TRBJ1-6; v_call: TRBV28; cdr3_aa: CASSSGQLNSPLHF; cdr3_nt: TGTGCCAGCAGTTCGGGACAGCTTAATTCACCCCTCCACTTT
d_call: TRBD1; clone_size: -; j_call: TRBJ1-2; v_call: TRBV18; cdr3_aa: CASSAIGTGDLYGYTF; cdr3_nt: TGTGCCAGCTCAGCAATCGGGACAGGGGATCTCTATGGCTACACCTTC
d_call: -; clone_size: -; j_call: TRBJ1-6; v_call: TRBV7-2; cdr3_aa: CASSLDGQFQGVHF; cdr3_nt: TGTGCCAGCAGCTTAGATGGGCAGTTTCAAGGCGTCCACTTT
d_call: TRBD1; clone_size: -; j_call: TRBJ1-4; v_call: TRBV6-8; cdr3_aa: CASSYYGQGIETNEKLFF; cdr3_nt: TGTGCCAGCAGTTACTACGGACAGGGAATAGAAACTAATGAAAAACTGTTTTTT
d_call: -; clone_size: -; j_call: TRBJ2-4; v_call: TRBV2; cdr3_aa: CASRSAEIAKNIQYF; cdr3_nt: TGTGCCAGCAGGTCAGCGGAAATAGCCAAAAACATTCAGTACTTC
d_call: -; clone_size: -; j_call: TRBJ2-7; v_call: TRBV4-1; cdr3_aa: CASSQDWGRPYEQYF; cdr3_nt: TGCGCCAGCAGCCAAGATTGGGGGCGCCCCTACGAGCAGTACTTC
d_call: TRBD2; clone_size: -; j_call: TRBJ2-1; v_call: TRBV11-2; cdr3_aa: CASSLTFLAGGDNEQFF; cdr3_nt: TGTGCCAGCAGCTTAACCTTTCTAGCGGGGGGCGACAATGAGCAGTTCTTC
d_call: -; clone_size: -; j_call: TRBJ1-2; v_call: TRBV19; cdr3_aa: CASSPSPTGYGYTF; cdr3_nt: TGTGCCAGTAGTCCCTCACCTACCGGCTATGGCTACACCTTC
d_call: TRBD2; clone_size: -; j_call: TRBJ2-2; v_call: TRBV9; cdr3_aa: CASSSRLAGTTGELFF; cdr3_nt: TGTGCCAGCAGCTCCCGACTAGCGGGGACCACCGGGGAGCTGTTTTTT
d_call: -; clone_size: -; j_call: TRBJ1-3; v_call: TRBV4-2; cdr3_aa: CASSPPGAGNTIYF; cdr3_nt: TGTGCCAGCAGCCCTCCGGGTGCTGGAAACACCATATATTTT
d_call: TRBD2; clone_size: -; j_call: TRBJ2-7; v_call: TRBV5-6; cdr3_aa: CASSLEGLAGGPYEQYF; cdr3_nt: TGTGCCAGCAGCTTGGAGGGACTAGCGGGGGGACCTTACGAGCAGTACTTC
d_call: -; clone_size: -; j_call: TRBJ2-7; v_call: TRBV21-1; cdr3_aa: CATEHYYEQYF; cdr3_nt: TGTGCCACCGAACACTACTACGAGCAGTACTTC
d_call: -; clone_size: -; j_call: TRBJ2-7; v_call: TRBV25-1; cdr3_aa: CASSEGGGPNEQYF; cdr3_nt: TGTGCCAGCAGTGAAGGGGGGGGGCCAAACGAGCAGTACTTC
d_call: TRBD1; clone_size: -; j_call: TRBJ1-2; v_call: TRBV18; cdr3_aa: CASSPGTDPNYGYTF; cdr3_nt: TGTGCCAGCTCACCGGGGACAGACCCTAACTATGGCTACACCTTC
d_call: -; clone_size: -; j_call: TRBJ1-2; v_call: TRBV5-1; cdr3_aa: CASSLVAADYGYTF; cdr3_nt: TGCGCCAGCAGCTTGGTAGCAGCTGATTATGGCTACACCTTC
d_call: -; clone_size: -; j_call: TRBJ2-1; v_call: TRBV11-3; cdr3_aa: CASSLLSANEQFF; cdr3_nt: TGTGCCAGCAGCCTACTTAGCGCCAATGAGCAGTTCTTC
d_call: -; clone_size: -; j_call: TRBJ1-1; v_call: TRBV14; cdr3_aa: CASQGTMNTEAFF; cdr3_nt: TGTGCCAGTCAAGGGACAATGAACACTGAAGCTTTCTTT
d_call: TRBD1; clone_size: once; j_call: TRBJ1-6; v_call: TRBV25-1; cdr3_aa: CASSEGETGTKNNSPLHF; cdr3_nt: TGTGCCAGCAGTGAAGGGGAGACAGGGACAAAAAATAATTCACCCCTCCACTTT